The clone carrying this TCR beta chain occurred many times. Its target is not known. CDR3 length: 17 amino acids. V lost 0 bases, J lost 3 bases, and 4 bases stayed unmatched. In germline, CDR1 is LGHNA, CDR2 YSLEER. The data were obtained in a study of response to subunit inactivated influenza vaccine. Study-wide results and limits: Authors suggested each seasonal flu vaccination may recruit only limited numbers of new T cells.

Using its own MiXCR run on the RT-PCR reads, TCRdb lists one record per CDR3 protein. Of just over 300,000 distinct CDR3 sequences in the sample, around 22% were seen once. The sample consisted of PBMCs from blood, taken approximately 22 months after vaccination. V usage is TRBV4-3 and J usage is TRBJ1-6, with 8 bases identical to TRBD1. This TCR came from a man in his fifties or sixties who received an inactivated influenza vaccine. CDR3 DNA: TGCGCCAGCAGCCAAGAGCCTGGACAGGGCTATAATTCACCCCTCCACTTT. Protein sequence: CASSQEPGQGYNSPLHF.